One and the same sample provided the 5 T cell receptor beta chains below, sequenced in a study of blood T cells in healthy people across ages. The use of a sample-barcoded 5' primer and a J-beta primer mix characterized a second PCR of roughly 6 to 11 cycles. TCRdb processed the 5' RACE reads anew with MiXCR; each CDR3 protein has one entry. The sample records about 570,000 distinct CDR3 sequences, roughly a quarter being singletons. The sample was also linked to a second study, of T cells of mothers and their children.

Sequencing was performed on blood. Receptor source: a boy aged 2-9 years in good health.

With regard to this clonotype: The germline gene is not matched at one end of the junction; a read error may be the cause. The V gene is TRBV4-2, the J gene TRBJ1-2, with D unclear. The CDR3 length is 15 residues. CDR1 is LGHNA and CDR2 is YNFKEQ in the germline V gene. The CDR3 DNA sequence: TGTGCCAACAGCCAAGCTTCGGCGGTTAACTATGGCTACACCTTC. This translates into CANSQASAVNYGYTF.

The chain carries TRBV18 and TRBJ2-5; 9 nucleotides line up with TRBD2. This CDR3 contains 19 residues. CDR1 is KGHSH, CDR2 LQKENI, per germline. J gave up 0 bases and V 3 bases, and 14 bases lay outside the gene matches. Here the CDR3 reads CASSPVFSGSSWDQETQYF. Here the CDR3 DNA reads TGTGCCAGCTCACCTGTATTTAGCGGGAGCTCGTGGGACCAAGAGACCCAGTACTTC.

The table lists this clonotype with many counts. The J gene is TRBJ1-1, the V gene TRBV18, with D hard to call. Trimming removed 8 bases from V and 1 base from J, with 11 bases in between. Germline assignment: CDR1 KGHSH and CDR2 LQKENI. This CDR3 region has 13 residues. The CDR3 reads CASSPQKNTEAFF. DNA of the CDR3: TGTGCCAGCAGCCCACAAAAGAACACTGAAGCTTTCTTT. Drawing the rest from reference TRBV18 and TRBJ1-1, the complete variable domain is NAGVMQNPRHLVRRRGQEARLRCSPMKGHSHVYWYRQLPEEGLKFMVYLQKENIIDESGMPKERFSAEFPKEGPSILRIQQVVRGDSAAYFCASSPQKNTEAFFGQGTRLTVV.

This clonotype occurred once. The chain employs TRBV7-2 and TRBJ1-3; TRBD1 agrees at 7 bases. This CDR3 is built from 17 residues. Germline assignment: CDR1 SGHTA and CDR2 FQGNSA. The trim removed 5 bases at V and 4 bases at J, leaving 14 bases unmatched. CDR3 DNA sequence: TGTGCCAGCAGCACTCGTTTACCGGGACAGCTCGGAAACACCATATATTTT. This gives the protein CASSTRLPGQLGNTIYF.

CDR3 protein: CASSLVAGRNTEAFF. Here the CDR3 DNA reads TGCGCCAGCAGCTTGGTGGCAGGGAGGAACACTGAAGCTTTCTTT. The rearrangement links TRBV5-1 to TRBJ1-1; perhaps TRBD1 as D (5 bases). The CDR3 is 15 residues long. Germline assignment: CDR1 SGHRS and CDR2 YFSETQ. V shed 0 bases and J shed 1 base, with 10 bases lying between them.